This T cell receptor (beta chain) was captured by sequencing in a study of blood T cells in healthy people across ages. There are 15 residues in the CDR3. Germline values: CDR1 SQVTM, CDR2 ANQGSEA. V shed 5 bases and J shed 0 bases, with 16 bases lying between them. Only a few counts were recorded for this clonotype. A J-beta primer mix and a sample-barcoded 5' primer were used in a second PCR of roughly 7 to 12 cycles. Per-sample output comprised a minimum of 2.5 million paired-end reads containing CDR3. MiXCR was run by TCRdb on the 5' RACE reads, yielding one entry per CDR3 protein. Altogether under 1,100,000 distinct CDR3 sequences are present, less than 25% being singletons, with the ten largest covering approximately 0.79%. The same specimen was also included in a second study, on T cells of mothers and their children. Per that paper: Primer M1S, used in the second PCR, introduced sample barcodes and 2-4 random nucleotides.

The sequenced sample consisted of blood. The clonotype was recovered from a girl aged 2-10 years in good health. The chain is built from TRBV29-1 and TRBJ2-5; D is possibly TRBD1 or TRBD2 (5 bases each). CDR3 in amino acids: CSVPTSGRYQETQYF. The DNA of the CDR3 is TGCAGCGTTCCCACCTCGGGGCGGTACCAAGAGACCCAGTACTTC.